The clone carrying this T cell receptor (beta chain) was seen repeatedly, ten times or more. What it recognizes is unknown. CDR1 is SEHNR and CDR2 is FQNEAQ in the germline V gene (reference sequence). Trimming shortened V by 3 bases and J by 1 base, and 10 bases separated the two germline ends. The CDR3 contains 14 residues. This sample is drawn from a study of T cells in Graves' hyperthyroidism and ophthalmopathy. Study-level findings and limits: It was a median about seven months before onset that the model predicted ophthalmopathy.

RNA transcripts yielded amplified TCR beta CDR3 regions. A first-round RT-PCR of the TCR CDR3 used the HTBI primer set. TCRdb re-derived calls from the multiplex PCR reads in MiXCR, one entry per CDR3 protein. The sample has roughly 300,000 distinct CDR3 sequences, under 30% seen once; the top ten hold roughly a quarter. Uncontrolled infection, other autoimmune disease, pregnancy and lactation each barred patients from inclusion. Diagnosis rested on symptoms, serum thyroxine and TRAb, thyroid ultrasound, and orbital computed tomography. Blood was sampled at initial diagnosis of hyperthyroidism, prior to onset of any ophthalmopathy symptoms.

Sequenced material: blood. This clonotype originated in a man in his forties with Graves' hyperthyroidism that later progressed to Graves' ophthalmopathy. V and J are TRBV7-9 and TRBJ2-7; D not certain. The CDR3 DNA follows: TGTGCCAGCAGCTTGTCCATGGCGTCCTACGAGCAGTACTTC. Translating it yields CASSLSMASYEQYF.